Below are 24 T cell receptor beta chains sequenced from a single sample in a study of immune evolution from preneoplasia to lung adenocarcinoma. Method: immunoSEQ multiplex PCR; TCRdb's copy keeps in-frame clones and lacks some. The sample records 11,000 to 15,000 clones, roughly 80% being singletons. Sequencing was performed on FFPE minimally invasive lung adenocarcinoma tissue. The receptors originated from a person aged 65-85 years with lung adenocarcinoma.

J is TRBJ2-2 and V is TRBV5-6, with 11 positions matching TRBD1. This CDR3 contains 16 residues. V shed 4 bases and J 4 bases; nucleotides not matched to a gene: 6. Germline values: CDR1 SGHDT, CDR2 YYEEEE. CDR3 in amino acids: CASSPDRGRSTGELFF. In DNA form, the CDR3 reads TGTGCCAGCAGCCCGGACAGGGGGCGCAGCACCGGGGAGCTGTTTTTT.

This chain joins TRBV6-6 and TRBJ2-3; TRBD2 matches at 12 bases. Per germline, CDR1 MNHNY and CDR2 SVGAGI (reference sequence). V shed 0 bases, J shed 4 bases, and the junction held 2 bases outside the gene matches. The CDR3 length is 16 residues. The CDR3 here is CASSYSLAGGSDTQYF. The DNA of the CDR3 is TGTGCCAGCAGTTACTCACTAGCGGGAGGTTCAGATACGCAGTATTTT.

This clone was counted a single time. V usage is TRBV6-6 and J usage is TRBJ1-5; D is undetermined. Looked up from germline, CDR1 is MNHNY and CDR2 is SVGAGI (reference sequence). The V end was cut by 0 bases, the J end by 4 bases, with 4 bases between. The CDR3 sequence is 13 residues long. The CDR3 sequence: CASSYSVNQPQHF. The CDR3 region has the DNA TGTGCCAGCAGTTACTCGGTGAATCAGCCCCAGCATTTT.

This chain connects TRBV6-1 to TRBJ1-5, with D unclear. The CDR3 is made up of 12 amino acids. Looked up from germline, CDR1 is MNHNS and CDR2 is SASEGT. V was clipped by 6 bases and J by 6 bases, with 9 bases between them. The CDR3 DNA follows: TGTGCCAGCAGGGCCGGGAGTCAGCCCCAGCATTTT. Translated: CASRAGSQPQHF.

This sequence joins TRBV5-4 and TRBJ1-2; TRBD1 matches at 8 bases. The CDR3 contains 15 residues. Looked up from germline, CDR1 is SGHNT and CDR2 is YYREEE (reference sequence). The junction had 10 bases not matched to a gene; V was cut back by 5 bases and J by 4 bases. This CDR3 is CASRQTGGRFYGYTF. The CDR3 nucleotides read TGTGCCAGCAGACAAACAGGGGGGCGATTCTATGGCTACACCTTC.

This clone has a handful of counts. The rearrangement uses TRBV28 and TRBJ1-1; the match to TRBD1 covers 9 bases. The germline V gene has CDR1 MDHEN and CDR2 SYDVKM. This CDR3 region has 13 residues. The V and J ends lost 3 bases and 8 bases, in that order; junction bases with no gene match: 4. CDR3 DNA sequence: TGTGCCAGCAGTTTCCCAGGGACAGGGGAAGCTTTCTTT. Translated, it gives CASSFPGTGEAFF.

The chain couples TRBV5-6 to TRBJ2-3; 8 bases agree with TRBD1. This CDR3 is 15 amino acids long. Per the germline V gene, CDR1 is SGHDT and CDR2 is YYEEEE. The V and J ends lost 2 bases and 3 bases, in that order; junction bases with no gene match: 5. CDR3 sequence (DNA): TGTGCCAGCAGCTTTAGGACAGGGAGTACAGATACGCAGTATTTT. It codes for CASSFRTGSTDTQYF.

This clone showed up just once. The chain couples TRBV14 to TRBJ1-3; the D is unclear. The germline CDR1 and CDR2 sequences are SGHDN and FVKESK. This CDR3 region has 14 residues. Deletions cut 5 bases from V and 0 bases from J, with 8 bases between. DNA for the CDR3: TGTGCCAGCAGCAGGGTACACTCTGGAAACACCATATATTTT. This sequence encodes CASSRVHSGNTIYF.

This clone was observed a handful of times. The CDR3 coding sequence is TGTGCCTGGAAACCTACTCCCTCTTACAATGAGCAGTTCTTC. Translated, it gives CAWKPTPSYNEQFF. V usage is TRBV30 and J usage is TRBJ2-1; no definite D call. The CDR3 is 14 residues long. Per the germline V gene, CDR1 is GTSNPN and CDR2 is SVGIG (reference sequence). Trimming took off 4 bases at V and 4 bases at J, with 14 bases between the two ends.

In this sample, this clone turned up once. The rearrangement uses TRBV5-6 and TRBJ2-1; D uncertain. This CDR3 has 11 amino acids. Trimming shortened V by 7 bases and J by 8 bases, and 10 bases separated the two germline ends. The germline CDR1 and CDR2 sequences are SGHDT and YYEEEE. The CDR3 region has the DNA TGTGCCAGCGGCGAGACGGATGAGCAGTTCTTC. This gives the protein CASGETDEQFF.

The chain links TRBV30 to TRBJ1-5; possible D gene TRBD1, 5 bases. Germline values: CDR1 GTSNPN, CDR2 SVGIG (reference sequence). V was pared by 3 bases and J by 0 bases, with 12 bases between. The length of the CDR3 is 15 residues. Written as DNA, the CDR3 is TGTGCCTGGAGCGCTCATGACAGTAGCAATCAGCCCCAGCATTTT. This encodes CAWSAHDSSNQPQHF.

The gene calls are TRBV19 and TRBJ1-1; D may be TRBD1 (5 bases). The ends were cut back, 6 bases at V and 1 base at J, with 12 bases in the middle. The CDR3 runs 14 residues. The germline V gene has CDR1 LNHDA and CDR2 SQIVND (reference sequence). CDR3 nucleotides: TGTGCCAGTAGACCGACAGAGAAGAACACTGAAGCTTTCTTT. Translated: CASRPTEKNTEAFF.

V gene TRBV7-9 combines with J gene TRBJ2-3, with a possible D match to TRBD1 (6 bases). The CDR3 is made up of 14 amino acids. Germline V CDR1 and CDR2: SEHNR, FQNEAQ (reference sequence). With 3 bases removed from V and 7 bases from J, the gap between germline ends came to 14 bases. The CDR3 protein is CASSLDRPAYTQYF. In nucleotides, the CDR3 is TGTGCCAGCAGCTTGGACAGACCCGCCTATACGCAGTATTTT.

This chain uses TRBV28 with TRBJ1-1; D gene uncertain. Trimming cost V 8 bases and J 6 bases, with 13 bases left between them. Germline V CDR1 and CDR2: MDHEN, SYDVKM. The CDR3 covers 12 residues. In DNA form, the CDR3 reads TGTGCCAGCGCCTCCGCGGCCGCTGAAGCTTTCTTT. Its protein product is CASASAAAEAFF. Full variable domain (rest looked up from reference TRBV28 and TRBJ1-1): DVKVTQSSRYLVKRTGEKVFLECVQDMDHENMFWYRQDPGLGLRLIYFSYDVKMKEKGDIPEGYSVSREKKERFSLILESASTNQTSMYLCASASAAAEAFFGQGTRLTVV.

CDR3 sequence: CASSNRQGPLGYTF. CDR3 coding DNA: TGTGCCAGCTCTAACCGACAGGGCCCCTTAGGCTACACCTTC. The chain employs TRBV27 and TRBJ1-2; 7 positions agree with TRBD1. Losses at the gene ends were 8 bases for V and 8 bases for J; bases not matched to a gene: 14. Germline values: CDR1 MNHEY, CDR2 SMNVEV (reference sequence). This CDR3 has 14 amino acids.

This clone was seen more than once but under ten times. The rearrangement links TRBV6-5 to TRBJ2-7, with D hard to call. Between the trimmed V and J ends, which lost 0 bases and 2 bases, there was a span of 11 bases. This CDR3 contains 15 residues. The germline gives CDR1 MNHEY, CDR2 SVGAGI. The CDR3 DNA reads as TGTGCCAGCAGTTACTCGATCCCTGAAACCTACGAGCAGTACTTC. Its protein product is CASSYSIPETYEQYF.

V and J are TRBV15 and TRBJ2-7, with D uncertain. Trimming took 0 bases from V and 8 from J, leaving 14 bases between them. The CDR3 consists of 14 residues. The germline V gene has CDR1 LNHNV and CDR2 YYDKDF (reference sequence). CDR3 protein: CATSRDSDGVQQYF. The CDR3 DNA is TGTGCCACCAGCAGAGATTCCGACGGCGTACAGCAGTACTTC.

This chain links TRBV10-3 with TRBJ1-4; D ambiguous. Germline-derived CDR1 and CDR2 are ENHRY and SYGVKD. Trimming took 3 bases from V and 6 from J, leaving 11 bases between them. This CDR3 is 14 amino acids long. The CDR3 region is CAISDSKGHEKLFF. CDR3 in DNA: TGTGCCATCAGTGACTCGAAGGGTCATGAAAAACTGTTTTTT.

The rearrangement uses TRBV28 and TRBJ2-7; TRBD2 might be the D (5 bases). This CDR3 comprises 13 residues. Trimming pared 2 bases from V and 2 bases from J, leaving 7 bases between. CDR1 is MDHEN and CDR2 is SYDVKM in the germline V gene. The CDR3 nucleotides read TGTGCCAGCAGTTTAATCGGGGCCTACGAGCAGTACTTC. Protein sequence: CASSLIGAYEQYF.

The J gene is TRBJ2-7, the V gene TRBV5-8; 8 bases are a match to TRBD1. CDR3 size: 15 residues. CDR1 and CDR2 (germline): SGHTS, YDEGEE. J was trimmed by 3 bases and V by 3 bases; bases with no gene match: 8. The DNA for the CDR3 is TGTGCCAGCAGCTCCACCGGGACAGGATACTACGAGCAGTACTTC. Protein product: CASSSTGTGYYEQYF. The full variable domain, completed using reference TRBV5-8 and TRBJ2-7, is EAGVTQSPTHLIKTRGQQATLRCSPISGHTSVYWYQQALGLGLQFLLWYDEGEERNRGNFPPRFSGRQFPNYSSELNVNALELEDSALYLCASSSTGTGYYEQYFGPGTRLTVT.

The chain carries TRBV21-1 and TRBJ2-7; TRBD1, the table's D call, lacks a check against the DNA. TRBV21-1 is recorded as a pseudogene. The CDR3 is 16 amino acids. The CDR3 nucleotides read TGTGCCAGCAGCAAAGGTGGGGCAGGGCAATCTTCGGAACAGTACTTC. It specifies CASSKGGAGQSSEQYF.

V gene TRBV28 combines with J gene TRBJ2-7; 9 nucleotides align to TRBD2. The length of the CDR3 is 15 residues. The J segment lost 3 bases and the V segment lost 4 bases, leaving 7 bases of the junction unmatched. Germline assignment: CDR1 MDHEN and CDR2 SYDVKM. Here the CDR3 reads CASSSQTSGGYEQYF. CDR3 DNA: TGTGCCAGCAGTTCCCAGACTAGCGGAGGCTACGAGCAGTACTTC. Full variable domain (remainder filled in from reference TRBV28 and TRBJ2-7): DVKVTQSSRYLVKRTGEKVFLECVQDMDHENMFWYRQDPGLGLRLIYFSYDVKMKEKGDIPEGYSVSREKKERFSLILESASTNQTSMYLCASSSQTSGGYEQYFGPGTRLTVT.

V is TRBV11-1 and J is TRBJ2-1; TRBD2 might be the D (7 bases). The CDR3 sequence is 16 residues long. V dropped 5 bases and J dropped 0 bases, with 14 bases sitting between them. Germline V CDR1 and CDR2: SGHAT, FQDESV (reference sequence). CDR3 sequence reads: CASSARGEGSYNEQFF. The CDR3, as DNA: TGTGCCAGCAGCGCGAGGGGGGAGGGCTCCTACAATGAGCAGTTCTTC. Complete variable domain (other parts from reference TRBV11-1 and TRBJ2-1): EAEVAQSPRYKITEKSQAVAFWCDPISGHATLYWYRQILGQGPELLVQFQDESVVDDSQLPKDRFSAERLKGVDSTLKIQPAELGDSAMYLCASSARGEGSYNEQFFGPGTRLTVL.

The rearrangement links TRBV5-6 to TRBJ2-1; either TRBD1 or TRBD2 may fit D (5 bases each). The germline gives CDR1 SGHDT, CDR2 YYEEEE. The V and J ends lost 4 bases and 5 bases respectively, with 19 bases between them. This CDR3 is built from 16 residues. The DNA for the CDR3 is TGTGCCAGCAGCCCTAGGAAACTAGTGGGGCACAATGAGCAGTTCTTC. This gives the protein CASSPRKLVGHNEQFF.